These 3 T cell receptor beta chains came from one sample sequenced in a study of radiation and T cells in renal cell carcinoma. The repertoire was sequenced with immunoSEQ multiplex PCR; TCRdb's copy has only in-frame clones and lacks some. The sample carries about 140,000 clones, less than 90% recorded once. As to time point: baseline pretreatment blood. The treatment denotes: 15 Gy SBRT to primary tumor, nephrectomy 4 weeks later. Source: blood, taken from a patient whose treatment included radiotherapy and nephrectomy. The origin of the receptors is a woman aged 45-60 years with renal cell carcinoma.

The gene calls are TRBV6-5 and TRBJ1-1, with no clear D. The V gene lost 4 bases and the J gene lost 0 bases, with 15 bases spanning the gap. The CDR3 totals 16 residues. Germline CDR1 MNHEY, CDR2 SVGAGI. For the CDR3, the DNA is TGTGCCAGCAGTTTTTCGACGGGAGGGATGAACACTGAAGCTTTCTTT. It codes for CASSFSTGGMNTEAFF.

The CDR3, as DNA: TGTGCCAGCAGCCAACGGACGGGCGGGGGCTACACCTTC. It yields the protein CASSQRTGGGYTF. This chain uses TRBV7-8 with TRBJ1-2; D remains ambiguous. This CDR3 contains 13 residues. Germline-derived CDR1 and CDR2 are SGHVS and FQNEAQ. V lost 5 bases and J lost 8, with 15 bases in between.

The rearrangement links TRBV7-2 to TRBJ2-7; 7 bases agree with TRBD1. Germline CDR1 is SGHTA and CDR2 is FQGNSA. This CDR3 is 14 amino acids long. V lost 0 bases and J lost 7; bases outside the gene matches: 6. CDR3 residues: CASSLAWTGYEQYF. The CDR3 DNA reads TGTGCCAGCAGCTTAGCGTGGACAGGTTATGAGCAGTACTTC.